The clone carrying this TCR beta chain was picked up many times. What it binds is unknown. The data originate from a study of T cell repertoires in cytomegalovirus infection. Study context: CMV infection and matching HLA type were both indicated by public TCR beta signatures.

TCRdb itself ran the reads through MiXCR, one entry per CDR3 protein. The sample shows about 310,000 distinct CDR3 sequences, about a sixth of them seen only once. Overall study results and limits: What dominated the ex vivo response were HLA-C-restricted CMV-specific TCR beta clonotypes. Cumulative frequency of public TCR beta families picked out carriers of CMV plus the relevant HLA.

This sequence originates from a human donor in good health (CMV status not recorded). Some clones in this sample may be carry-over from other donors' samples. The sequenced material came from PBMCs.

The CDR3 nucleotides read TGTGCCAGCACTTCCGGCCCGAACCACTCCTACGAGCAGTACTTC. It translates to CASTSGPNHSYEQYF. This rearrangement joins TRBV7-2 to TRBJ2-7, with D uncertain. This CDR3 spans 15 amino acids. The germline gives CDR1 SGHTA, CDR2 FQGNSA. The V end was cut by 7 bases, the J end by 0 bases, with 16 bases between.